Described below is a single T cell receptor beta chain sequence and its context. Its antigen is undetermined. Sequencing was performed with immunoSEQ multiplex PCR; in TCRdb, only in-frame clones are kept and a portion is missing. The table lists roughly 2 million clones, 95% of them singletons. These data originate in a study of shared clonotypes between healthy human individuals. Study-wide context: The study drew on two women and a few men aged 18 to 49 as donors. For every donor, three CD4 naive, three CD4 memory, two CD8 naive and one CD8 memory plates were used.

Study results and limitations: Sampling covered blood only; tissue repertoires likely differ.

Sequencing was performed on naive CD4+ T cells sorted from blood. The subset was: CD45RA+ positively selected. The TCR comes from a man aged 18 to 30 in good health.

CDR3 loop: CASRFGSLYTEAFF. As DNA, the CDR3 is TGTGCCAGTAGATTTGGAAGTCTTTACACTGAAGCTTTCTTT. This chain joins TRBV19 and TRBJ1-1, with D unclear. Trimming removed 6 bases from V and 3 bases from J, with 14 bases in between. The CDR3 extends over 14 amino acids. Germline CDR1 LNHDA, CDR2 SQIVND (reference sequence).